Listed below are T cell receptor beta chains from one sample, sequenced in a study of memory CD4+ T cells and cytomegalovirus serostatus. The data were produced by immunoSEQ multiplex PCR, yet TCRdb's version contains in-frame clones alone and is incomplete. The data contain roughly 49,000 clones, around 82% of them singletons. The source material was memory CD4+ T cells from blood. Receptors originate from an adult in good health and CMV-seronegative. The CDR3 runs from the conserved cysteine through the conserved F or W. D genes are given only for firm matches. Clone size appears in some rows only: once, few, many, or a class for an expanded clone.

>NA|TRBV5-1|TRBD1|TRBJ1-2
CASSLALDRGRGYTF
TGCGCCAGCAGCTTGGCCTTAGACAGGGGGCGCGGCTACACCTTC
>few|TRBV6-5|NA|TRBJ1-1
CASSSTVYTEAFF
TGTGCCAGCAGCTCCACAGTTTACACTGAAGCTTTCTTT
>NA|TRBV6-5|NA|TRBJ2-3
CASSGDNLLTDTQYF
TGTGCCAGCAGTGGGGACAATTTACTCACAGATACGCAGTATTTT
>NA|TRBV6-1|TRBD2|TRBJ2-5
CASSEGSGVKETQYF
TGTGCCAGCAGTGAGGGTAGCGGGGTCAAAGAGACCCAGTACTTC
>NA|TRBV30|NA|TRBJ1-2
CAWKEGARGYTF
TGTGCCTGGAAGGAAGGGGCCCGAGGCTACACCTTC
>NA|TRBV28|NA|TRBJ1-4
CAIKKGVNEKLFF
TGTGCCATAAAAAAGGGGGTTAATGAAAAACTGTTTTTT
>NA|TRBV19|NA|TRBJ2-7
CASSRSGLSDIKPYEQYF
TGTGCCAGTAGTCGTTCTGGCTTATCGGACATAAAACCCTACGAGCAGTACTTC
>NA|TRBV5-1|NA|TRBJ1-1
CASSLAGRGTEAFF
TGCGCCAGCAGCTTGGCCGGACGGGGGACTGAAGCTTTCTTT
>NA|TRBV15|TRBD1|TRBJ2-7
CATSRVGQGYEQYF
TGTGCCACCAGCAGAGTGGGACAGGGCTACGAGCAGTACTTC
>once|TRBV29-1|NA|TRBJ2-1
CSVEVNRGTEQFF
TGCAGCGTTGAAGTCAACCGGGGCACCGAGCAGTTCTTC
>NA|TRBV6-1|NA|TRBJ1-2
CASSQDSDAYGYTF
TGTGCCAGCAGTCAGGACAGCGACGCCTATGGCTACACCTTC
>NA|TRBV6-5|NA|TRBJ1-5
CASSYNGQSNQPQHF
TGTGCCAGCAGTTACAATGGACAGAGCAATCAGCCCCAGCATTTT
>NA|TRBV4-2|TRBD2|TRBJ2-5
CASSQLLSGGETQYF
TGTGCCAGCAGCCAGCTTTTGAGCGGGGGGGAGACCCAGTACTTC
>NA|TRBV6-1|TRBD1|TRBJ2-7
CASSEGWGQGKAAYEQYF
TGTGCCAGCAGTGAAGGATGGGGACAGGGAAAAGCGGCCTACGAGCAGTACTTC
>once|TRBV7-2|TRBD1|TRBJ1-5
CASSLSGQVGGQPQHF
TGTGCCAGCAGCTTATCGGGACAGGTCGGAGGACAGCCCCAGCATTTT
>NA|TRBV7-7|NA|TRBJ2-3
CASSLDGGPSSTQYF
TGTGCCAGCAGCTTAGATGGGGGTCCATCGAGTACGCAGTATTTT
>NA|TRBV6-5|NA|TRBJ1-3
CASRLSNGNTIYF
TGTGCCAGCAGACTGTCCAATGGAAACACCATATATTTT
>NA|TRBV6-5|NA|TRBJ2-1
CASSYSGGLNEQFF
TGTGCCAGCAGTTACTCGGGGGGGCTGAATGAGCAGTTCTTC
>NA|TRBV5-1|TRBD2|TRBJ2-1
CASRGGTSGELEQFF
TGCGCCAGCAGGGGGGGGACTAGCGGGGAACTCGAGCAGTTCTTC
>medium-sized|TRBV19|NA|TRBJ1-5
CASSDREFQPQHF
TGTGCCAGTAGTGATAGGGAATTTCAGCCCCAGCATTTT
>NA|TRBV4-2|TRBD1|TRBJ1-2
CASSQSWTGNYGYTF
TGTGCCAGCAGCCAATCGTGGACAGGGAACTATGGCTACACCTTC
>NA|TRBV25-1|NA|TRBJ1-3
CASSEEKSGNTIYF
TGTGCCAGCAGTGAGGAGAAGTCTGGAAACACCATATATTTT
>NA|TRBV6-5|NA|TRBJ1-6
CASRPSGGARSPLHF
TGTGCCAGCAGACCCTCGGGGGGGGCGCGTTCACCCCTCCACTTT
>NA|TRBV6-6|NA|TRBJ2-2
CASRGNSEELFF
TGTGCCAGCAGAGGAAATAGCGAAGAGCTGTTTTTT
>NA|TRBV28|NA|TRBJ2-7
CASSRTWGPIPEQYF
TGTGCCAGCAGCCGAACCTGGGGGCCCATCCCCGAGCAGTACTTC
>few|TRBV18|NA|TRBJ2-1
CASSQAKSYNEQFF
TGTGCCAGCTCACAGGCCAAATCCTACAATGAGCAGTTCTTC
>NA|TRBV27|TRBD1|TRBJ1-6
CASRKGQGARSGSYNSPLHF
TGTGCCAGCAGAAAAGGACAGGGGGCGCGGAGTGGGTCCTATAATTCACCCCTCCACTTT
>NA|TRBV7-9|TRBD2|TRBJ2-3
CASSLGTSGGTDTQYF
TGTGCCAGCAGCTTAGGGACTAGCGGGGGCACAGATACGCAGTATTTT
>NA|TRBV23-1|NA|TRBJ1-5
CASSQGSGTSNQPQHF
TGCGCCAGCAGTCAAGGGTCAGGGACTAGCAATCAGCCCCAGCATTTT
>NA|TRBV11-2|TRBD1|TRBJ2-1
CASSLPSGTGRKNEQFF
TGTGCCAGCAGCCTACCTTCCGGGACAGGGCGAAAAAATGAGCAGTTCTTC
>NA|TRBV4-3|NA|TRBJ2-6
CASSPRGAGSGANVLTF
TGCGCCAGCAGCCCAAGGGGCGCGGGTTCTGGGGCCAACGTCCTGACTTTC
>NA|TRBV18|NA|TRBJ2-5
CASSPGQTLQETQYF
TGTGCCAGCTCACCAGGACAGACTCTCCAAGAGACCCAGTACTTC
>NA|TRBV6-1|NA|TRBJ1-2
CASKRGGYTF
TGTGCCAGCAAGAGGGGCGGCTACACCTTC
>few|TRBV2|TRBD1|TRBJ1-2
CATGQGGYTF
TGTGCCACCGGACAGGGTGGCTACACCTTC
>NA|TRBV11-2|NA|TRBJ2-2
CASRVAFSSGELFF
TGTGCCAGCAGGGTCGCCTTCTCGTCCGGGGAGCTGTTTTTT
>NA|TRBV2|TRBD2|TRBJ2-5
CASSAGLAGGETQYF
TGTGCCAGCAGCGCAGGACTAGCGGGGGGAGAGACCCAGTACTTC
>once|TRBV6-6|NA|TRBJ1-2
CATTVLTRGEGYTF
TGTGCCACCACAGTCCTAACGCGGGGCGAAGGCTACACCTTC
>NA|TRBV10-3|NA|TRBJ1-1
CAISDGAGRTTEAFF
TGTGCCATCAGTGACGGGGCAGGTCGAACCACTGAAGCTTTCTTT
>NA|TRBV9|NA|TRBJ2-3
CASSPSPFGDTQYF
TGTGCCAGCAGCCCCTCCCCATTTGGAGATACGCAGTATTTT
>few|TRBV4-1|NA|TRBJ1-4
CASSQESKLFF
TGCGCCAGCAGCCAGGAGTCCAAACTGTTTTTT
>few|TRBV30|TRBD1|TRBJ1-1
CAWGTGNRGTEAFF
TGTGCCTGGGGGACAGGGAATAGAGGCACTGAAGCTTTCTTT
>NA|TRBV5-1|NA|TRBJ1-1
CASSLDQRGGKAFF
TGCGCCAGCAGCTTGGACCAGCGCGGAGGGAAAGCTTTCTTT
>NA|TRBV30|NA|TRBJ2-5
CAWNLGLTQETQYF
TGTGCCTGGAATTTGGGACTTACACAAGAGACCCAGTACTTC
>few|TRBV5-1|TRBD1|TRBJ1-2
CASSPGDRGRGPSNYGYTF
TGCGCCAGCAGCCCCGGGGACAGGGGCCGGGGTCCGTCTAACTATGGCTACACCTTC
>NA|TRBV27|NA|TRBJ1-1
CASSLSAGFRTEAFF
TGTGCCAGCAGTTTATCGGCCGGGTTTCGGACTGAAGCTTTCTTT
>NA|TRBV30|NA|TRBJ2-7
CAWSPGSQLSYEQYF
TGTGCCTGGAGTCCCGGGTCGCAGCTCTCCTACGAGCAGTACTTC